These 10 T cell receptor beta chains were sequenced from one sample in a study of breast tumors, draining lymph nodes, adjacent tissues. TCRdb called the multiplex PCR reads again in MiXCR, with one record for every CDR3 protein. Of 80,000 to 130,000 distinct CDR3 sequences listed, 21% are singletons. Axillary draining lymph nodes of breast cancer patients supplied the node samples. The sequencing input was axillary lymph node tissue. These receptors originate from a female donor with breast cancer. Some clones in this sample may be carry-over from other donors' samples.

This clonotype was detected many times. This sequence joins TRBV5-1 and TRBJ2-1; 12 bases line up with TRBD2. Germline V gene data show CDR1 as SGHRS and CDR2 as YFSETQ. This CDR3 is built from 17 residues. V shed 3 bases and J 8 bases; nucleotides not matched to a gene: 12. The DNA for the CDR3 is TGCGCCAGCAGCTCGACGGGGGTGACTAGCGGGAGCCATGAGCAGTTCTTC. This codes for CASSSTGVTSGSHEQFF.

This clonotype was picked up one time. Since a much larger clone is just one base distant, this may be a read error. This chain links TRBV6-1 with TRBJ2-3; 7 nucleotides line up with TRBD1. In germline, CDR1 is MNHNS, CDR2 SASEGT. V trimming: 6 bases; J trimming: 11 bases; junction bases outside the gene matches: 8. CDR3 size: 12 residues. The CDR3 DNA reads TGTGCCAGCAGAGTTACAGGGGCTATGCAGTATTTT. This translates into CASRVTGAMQYF.

The table lists this clonotype with many counts. The rearrangement links TRBV6-2 or TRBV6-3 to TRBJ2-7, with TRBD2 identical over 10 bases. V shed 2 bases and J 7 bases; nucleotides not matched to a gene: 11. The CDR3 has 16 residues. Looked up from germline, CDR1 is MNHEY and CDR2 is SVGEGT. The CDR3 region has the DNA TGTGCCAGCAGTTACGGGGCTAGCGGGAGTCGGTATGAGCAGTACTTC. Its translation is CASSYGASGSRYEQYF.

With regard to this clonotype: A much larger clone is a single base away; this may be a read error. The chain recombines TRBV6-7 with TRBJ1-5, with D unresolved. TRBV6-7 is noted as an ORF with a role that remains uncertain. This CDR3 spans 11 amino acids. As DNA, the CDR3 is TGTGCCAGCACGGCCCGTCAGCTCCAGCATTTT. This gives the protein CASTARQLQHF.

In regard to this clonotype: A much larger clone is a single base away; this may be a read error. The rearrangement links TRBV5-1 to TRBJ1-3; 7 bases match TRBD1. Germline CDR1 is SGHRS and CDR2 is YFSETQ. The CDR3 sequence is 14 residues long. Trimming at V came to 3 bases and at J to 8 bases, leaving 8 bases not matched to a gene. CDR3 region: CASSSEGQRDTIYF. The CDR3 DNA reads as TGCGCCAGCAGCTCGGAGGGACAGCGAGACACCATATATTTT.

This chain uses TRBV19 with TRBJ1-1; D is unresolved. Trimming took 4 bases from V and 1 from J, leaving 13 bases between them. CDR3 length equals 15 residues. Germline assignment: CDR1 LNHDA and CDR2 SQIVND (reference sequence). The DNA of the CDR3 is TGTGCCAGTAGTACCCTGGGAGGGAAGAACACTGAAGCTTTCTTT. Amino acid sequence: CASSTLGGKNTEAFF.

This clonotype was recorded at least ten times. This chain links TRBV19 with TRBJ2-5, with TRBD1 matching 9 bases. This CDR3 region has 12 residues. Germline V CDR1 and CDR2: LNHDA, SQIVND (reference sequence). The ends lost 6 bases at V and 7 bases at J; junction bases unmatched: 3. The chain's CDR3 is CASRRQGGTQYF. CDR3 in DNA: TGTGCCAGTAGGAGACAGGGGGGGACCCAGTACTTC.

Worth noting for this clonotype: This could be a read error, since a much larger clone is one nucleotide away. The chain is built from TRBV7-7 and TRBJ2-3; 11 nucleotides match TRBD2. Germline assignment: CDR1 SSHAT and CDR2 FNYEAQ (reference sequence). After removal of 5 bases from V and 4 bases from J, the junction contained 8 bases not matched to a gene. The CDR3 runs 16 residues. DNA for the CDR3: TGTGCCAGCAGCATAGGGACTAGCGGAAGCGCAGATACGCAGTATTTT. Translated, it gives CASSIGTSGSADTQYF.

This chain joins TRBV7-8 and TRBJ1-2; D uncertain. V lost 1 base and J lost 1, with 7 bases in between. The CDR3 is made up of 14 amino acids. Per the germline V gene, CDR1 is SGHVS and CDR2 is FQNEAQ. For the CDR3, the DNA is TGTGCCAGCAGCTTAGATGCAGTTAACTATGGCTACACCTTC. It codes for CASSLDAVNYGYTF.

This clonotype was recorded at least ten times. The rearrangement links TRBV6-1 to TRBJ2-7; D gene uncertain. Germline CDR1 and CDR2: MNHNS and SASEGT. With 3 bases removed from V and 4 bases from J, the gap between germline ends came to 7 bases. This CDR3 has 12 residues. The CDR3 nucleotides are TGTGCCAGCAGTGAGAGGCGATACGAGCAGTACTTC. Translating gives CASSERRYEQYF.